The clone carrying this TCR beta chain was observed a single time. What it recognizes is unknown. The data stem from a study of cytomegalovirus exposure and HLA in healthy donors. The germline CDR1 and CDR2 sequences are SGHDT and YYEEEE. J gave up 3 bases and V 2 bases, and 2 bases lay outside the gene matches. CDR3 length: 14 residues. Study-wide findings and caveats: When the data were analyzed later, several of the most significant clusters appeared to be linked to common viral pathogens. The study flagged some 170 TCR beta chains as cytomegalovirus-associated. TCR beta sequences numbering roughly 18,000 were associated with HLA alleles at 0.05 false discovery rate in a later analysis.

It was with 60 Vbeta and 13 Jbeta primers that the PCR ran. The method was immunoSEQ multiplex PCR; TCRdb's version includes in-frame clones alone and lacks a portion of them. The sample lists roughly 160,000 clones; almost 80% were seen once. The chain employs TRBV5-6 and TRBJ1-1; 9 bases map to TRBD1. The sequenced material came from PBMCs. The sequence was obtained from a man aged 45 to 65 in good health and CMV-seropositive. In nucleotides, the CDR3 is TGTGCCAGCAGCTTCGGGACAGGGCACACTGAAGCTTTCTTT. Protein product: CASSFGTGHTEAFF.